This T cell receptor beta chain came from a study of CD8+ T cells in alopecia areata. Worth noting for this clone: Its antigen is currently unknown.

Germline trimming cut 2 bases from V and 5 bases from J; bases unmatched to any gene: 7. The CDR3 length is 15 residues. Looked up from germline, CDR1 is SEHNR and CDR2 is FQNEAQ (reference sequence). Isolated RNA was reverse transcribed into cDNA used as the sequencing template. The table came from immunoSEQ multiplex PCR; TCRdb's copy has only in-frame clones and leaves some out. The sample includes about 150,000 clones, about two thirds seen only once; the top ten take 36%. Study results and caveats: Clonality exceeded that of normal scalp in lesional scalp, most notably in alopecia totalis/universalis.

The chain combines TRBV7-9 with TRBJ2-5; 8 bases are a match to TRBD2. The sequence was obtained from a human donor in good health. Source material: CD8+ T cells sorted from blood. CDR3 DNA: TGTGCCAGCAGCTTACCGAGCGGGAGTGAGGAGACCCAGTACTTC. Protein: CASSLPSGSEETQYF.